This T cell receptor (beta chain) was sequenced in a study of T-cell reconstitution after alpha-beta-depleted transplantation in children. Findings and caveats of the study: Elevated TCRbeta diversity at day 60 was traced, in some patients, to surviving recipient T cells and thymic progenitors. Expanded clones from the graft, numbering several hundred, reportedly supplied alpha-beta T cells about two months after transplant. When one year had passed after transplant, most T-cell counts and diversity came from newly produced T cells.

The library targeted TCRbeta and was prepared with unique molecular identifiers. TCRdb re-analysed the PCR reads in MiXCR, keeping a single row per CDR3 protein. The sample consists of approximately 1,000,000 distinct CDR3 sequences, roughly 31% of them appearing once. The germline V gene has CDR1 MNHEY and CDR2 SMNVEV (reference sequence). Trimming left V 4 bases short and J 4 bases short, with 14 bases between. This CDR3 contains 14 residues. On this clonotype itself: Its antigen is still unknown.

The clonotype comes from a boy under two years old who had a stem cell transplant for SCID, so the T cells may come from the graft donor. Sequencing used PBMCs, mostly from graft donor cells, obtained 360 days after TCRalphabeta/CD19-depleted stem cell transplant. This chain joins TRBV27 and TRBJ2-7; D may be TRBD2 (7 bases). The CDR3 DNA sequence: TGTGCCAGCAGTTGGGGAGGGGGGGGATACGAGCAGTACTTC. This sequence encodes CASSWGGGGYEQYF.